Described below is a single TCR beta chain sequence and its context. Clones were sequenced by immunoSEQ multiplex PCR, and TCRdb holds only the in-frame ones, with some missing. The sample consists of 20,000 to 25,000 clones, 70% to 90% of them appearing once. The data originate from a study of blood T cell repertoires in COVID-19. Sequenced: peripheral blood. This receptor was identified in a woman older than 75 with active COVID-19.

This CDR3 is CASRLANGAYEQFF. The CDR3 bases are TGTGCCAGCAGACTTGCCAATGGGGCCTATGAGCAGTTCTTC. V and J are TRBV6-5 and TRBJ2-1, with D possibly TRBD1 on 5 matching bases. There are 14 residues in the CDR3. Deletions cut 6 bases from V and 8 bases from J, with 17 bases between. Per germline, CDR1 MNHEY and CDR2 SVGAGI.